This T cell receptor (beta chain) was documented in a study of cytomegalovirus exposure and HLA in healthy donors. This CDR3 has 13 amino acids. From germline, CDR1 is ENHRY and CDR2 SYGVKD. V was clipped by 7 bases and J by 8 bases, with 14 bases between them. A multiplex PCR was run with 60 Vbeta primers and 13 Jbeta primers. The protocol was immunoSEQ multiplex PCR, while the TCRdb copy is restricted to in-frame clones and leaves out a portion. The sample contains roughly 150,000 clones, approximately 80% of which appear only once. Findings and limits, study-wide: Rare sequences made up most TCRs, while some public TCRs were found in many donors.

This clone occurred a few times. The antigen is unknown. Source material: PBMCs. This rearrangement joins TRBV10-3 to TRBJ1-4; no clear D. This clonotype originated in a male donor in good health and CMV-seronegative. CDR3 nucleotides: TGTGCCATCACGCGCGCCGCGGGGGAAAAACTGTTTTTT. The encoded protein is CAITRAAGEKLFF.